This T cell receptor (beta chain) originates from a study of control samples from healthy donors and cancer patients. The CDR3 is 15 amino acids. V lost 3 bases, J lost 0 bases, and 9 bases lay in between. CDR1 and CDR2 from the germline V gene are KGHSH and LQKENI. Sequenced by immunoSEQ multiplex PCR; TCRdb stores in-frame clones only, minus some. This table has tens of thousands of clones, less than 85% appearing once. V gene TRBV18 combines with J gene TRBJ2-1; the D gene is possibly TRBD1 (6 bases). The TCR originated in a man between 65 and 79 years old with lung cancer. The sequenced sample was PBMCs. This CDR3 reads CASSPGQASYNEQFF. DNA for the CDR3: TGTGCCAGCTCACCGGGACAAGCCTCCTACAATGAGCAGTTCTTC.